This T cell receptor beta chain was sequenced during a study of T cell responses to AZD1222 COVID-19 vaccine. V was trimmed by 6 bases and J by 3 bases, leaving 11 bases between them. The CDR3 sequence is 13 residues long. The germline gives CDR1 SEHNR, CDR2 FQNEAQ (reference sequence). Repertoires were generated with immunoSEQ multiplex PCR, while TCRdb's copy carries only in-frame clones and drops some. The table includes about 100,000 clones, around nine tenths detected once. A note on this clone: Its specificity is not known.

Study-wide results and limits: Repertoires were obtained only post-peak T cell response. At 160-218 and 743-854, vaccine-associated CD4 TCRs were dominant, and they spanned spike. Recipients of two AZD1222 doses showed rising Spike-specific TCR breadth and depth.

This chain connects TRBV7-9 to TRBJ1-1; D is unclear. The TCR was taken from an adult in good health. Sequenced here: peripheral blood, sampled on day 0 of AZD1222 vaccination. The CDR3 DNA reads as TGTGCCAGCAGTCCCAGTGGAGACACTGAAGCTTTCTTT. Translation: CASSPSGDTEAFF.